This TCR beta chain was recovered during a study of cytomegalovirus exposure and HLA in healthy donors. Whole-study findings and limits: According to an earlier analysis, most TCR beta V segments yielded productive rearrangements about 87% or about 30% of the time. TCR beta V- and J-gene trimming was later associated with a missense DCLRE1C variant. The classifier reportedly diagnosed cytomegalovirus status with high specificity and sensitivity.

Turning to this clone: Antigen: not known.

Amplification used 60 Vbeta primers and 13 Jbeta primers. Sequencing used immunoSEQ multiplex PCR; TCRdb keeps in-frame clones, though not all of them. The sample yields under 200,000 clones, around 80% seen once. Germline CDR1 reads LGHNA; CDR2 reads YSLEER. The length of the CDR3 is 13 residues. The V end lost 0 bases, the J end lost 7 bases, and 7 bases lay between the germline ends. Sequencing used PBMCs. This sequence joins TRBV4-3 and TRBJ1-5, with no clear D. The receptor comes from a man aged 35-49 years in good health and CMV-seronegative. In nucleotides, the CDR3 is TGCGCCAGCAGCCAAGATAAAGCCCAGCCCCAGCATTTT. This codes for CASSQDKAQPQHF.